This paragraph covers one T cell receptor beta chain sequence. Sequencing used immunoSEQ multiplex PCR; TCRdb keeps in-frame clones, though not all of them. The profile covers over 200,000 clones, with roughly 84% appearing a single time and 15% to 20% taken by the ten largest. This record comes from a study of blood T cell repertoires in COVID-19. Study-wide context: The analysed material was cDNA or gDNA that came from T cells, B-cell-depleted T cells, or PBMCs.

Trimming took 2 bases from V and 6 from J; bases not matched to a gene: 5. Per germline, CDR1 MNHEY and CDR2 SMNVEV (reference sequence). The CDR3 covers 14 residues. The source is an elderly woman with active or convalescent COVID-19. Sequences were obtained from peripheral blood. The chain joins TRBV27 to TRBJ2-3; TRBD1 agrees at 7 bases. The CDR3 DNA follows: TGTGCCAGCAGTTTAATTCTGACAGGGGATACGCAGTATTTT. As protein: CASSLILTGDTQYF.